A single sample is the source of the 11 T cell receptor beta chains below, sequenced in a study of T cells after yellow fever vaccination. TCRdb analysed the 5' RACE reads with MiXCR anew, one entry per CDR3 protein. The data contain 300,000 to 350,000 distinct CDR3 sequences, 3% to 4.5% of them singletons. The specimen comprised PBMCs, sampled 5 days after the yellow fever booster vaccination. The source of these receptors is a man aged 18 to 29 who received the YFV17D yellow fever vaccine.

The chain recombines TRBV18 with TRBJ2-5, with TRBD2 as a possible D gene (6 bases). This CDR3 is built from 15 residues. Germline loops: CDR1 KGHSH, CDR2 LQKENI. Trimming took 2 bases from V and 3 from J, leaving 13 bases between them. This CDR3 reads CASSPWNGEEETQYF. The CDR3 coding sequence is TGTGCCAGCTCACCATGGAACGGGGAGGAAGAGACCCAGTACTTC. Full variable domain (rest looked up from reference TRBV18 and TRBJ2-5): NAGVMQNPRHLVRRRGQEARLRCSPMKGHSHVYWYRQLPEEGLKFMVYLQKENIIDESGMPKERFSAEFPKEGPSILRIQQVVRGDSAAYFCASSPWNGEEETQYFGPGTRLLVL.

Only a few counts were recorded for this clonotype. DNA for the CDR3: TGCGCCAGCAGCTTGGGAAGGCCTAATAATTCACCCCTCCACTTT. Translating it yields CASSLGRPNNSPLHF. The rearrangement links TRBV5-1 to TRBJ1-6; D unresolved. Germline CDR1 SGHRS, CDR2 YFSETQ. Between the trimmed V and J ends, which lost 0 bases and 5 bases, there was a span of 9 bases. This CDR3 spans 15 amino acids. Full variable domain (rest looked up from reference TRBV5-1 and TRBJ1-6): KAGVTQTPRYLIKTRGQQVTLSCSPISGHRSVSWYQQTPGQGLQFLFEYFSETQRNKGNFPGRFSGRQFSNSRSEMNVSTLELGDSALYLCASSLGRPNNSPLHFGNGTRLTVT.

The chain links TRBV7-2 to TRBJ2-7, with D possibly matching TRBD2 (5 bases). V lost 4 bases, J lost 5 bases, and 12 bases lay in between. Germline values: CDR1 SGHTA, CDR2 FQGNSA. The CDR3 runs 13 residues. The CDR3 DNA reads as TGTGCCAGCAGCTCGGGGTTACTCAACGAGCAGTACTTC. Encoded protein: CASSSGLLNEQYF.

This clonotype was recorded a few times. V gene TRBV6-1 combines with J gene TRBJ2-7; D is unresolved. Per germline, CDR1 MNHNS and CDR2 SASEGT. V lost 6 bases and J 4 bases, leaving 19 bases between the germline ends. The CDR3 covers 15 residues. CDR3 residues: CASRTTGLPPYEQYF. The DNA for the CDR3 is TGTGCCAGCAGAACTACGGGTCTCCCCCCTTACGAGCAGTACTTC.

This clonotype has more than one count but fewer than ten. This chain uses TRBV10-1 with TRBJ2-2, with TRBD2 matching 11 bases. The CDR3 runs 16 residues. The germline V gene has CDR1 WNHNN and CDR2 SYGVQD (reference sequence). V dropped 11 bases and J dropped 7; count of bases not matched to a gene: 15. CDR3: CACLEELAGGVGELFF. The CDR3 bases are TGCGCCTGCCTAGAGGAGCTAGCGGGGGGCGTCGGGGAGCTGTTTTTT.

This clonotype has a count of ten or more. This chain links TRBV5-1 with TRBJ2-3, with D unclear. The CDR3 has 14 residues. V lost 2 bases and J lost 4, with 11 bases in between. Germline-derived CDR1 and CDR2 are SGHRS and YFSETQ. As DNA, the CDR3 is TGCGCCAGCAGCTTCGGTAGGGTCCCAGATACGCAGTATTTT. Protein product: CASSFGRVPDTQYF.

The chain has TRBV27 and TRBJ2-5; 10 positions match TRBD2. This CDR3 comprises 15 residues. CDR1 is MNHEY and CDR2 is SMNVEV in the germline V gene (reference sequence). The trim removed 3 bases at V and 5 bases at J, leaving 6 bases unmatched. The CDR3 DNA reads TGTGCCAGCAGTTTTAGCGGGGGGCCGTTGGAGACCCAGTACTTC. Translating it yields CASSFSGGPLETQYF.

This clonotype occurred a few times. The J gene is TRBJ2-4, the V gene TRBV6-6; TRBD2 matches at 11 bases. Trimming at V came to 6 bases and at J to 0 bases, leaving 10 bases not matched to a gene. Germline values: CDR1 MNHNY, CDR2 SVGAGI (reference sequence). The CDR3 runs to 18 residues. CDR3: CASSRPGLADLAKNIQYF. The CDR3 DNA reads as TGTGCCAGCAGCCGCCCGGGACTAGCGGACCTAGCCAAAAACATTCAGTACTTC.

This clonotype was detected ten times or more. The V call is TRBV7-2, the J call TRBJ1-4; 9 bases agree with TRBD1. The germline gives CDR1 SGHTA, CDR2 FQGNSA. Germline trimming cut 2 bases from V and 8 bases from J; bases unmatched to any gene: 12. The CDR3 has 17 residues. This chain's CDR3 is CASSLTGLQGAREKLFF. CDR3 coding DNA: TGTGCCAGCAGCTTAACGGGGTTACAGGGGGCGCGGGAAAAACTGTTTTTT.

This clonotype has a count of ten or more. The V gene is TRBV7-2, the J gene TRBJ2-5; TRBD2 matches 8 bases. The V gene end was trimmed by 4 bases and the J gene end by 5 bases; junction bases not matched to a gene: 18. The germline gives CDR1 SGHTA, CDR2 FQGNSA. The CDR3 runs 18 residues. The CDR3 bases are TGTGCCAGCAGCTCACGGGGGGGCATACGGTACAGTTGGGAGACCCAGTACTTC. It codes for CASSSRGGIRYSWETQYF.

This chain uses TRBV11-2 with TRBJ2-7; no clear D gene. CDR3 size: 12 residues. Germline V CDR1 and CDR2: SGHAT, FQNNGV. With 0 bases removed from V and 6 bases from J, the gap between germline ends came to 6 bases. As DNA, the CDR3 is TGTGCCAGCAGCTTAGACAGGCTCGAGCAGTACTTC. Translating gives CASSLDRLEQYF. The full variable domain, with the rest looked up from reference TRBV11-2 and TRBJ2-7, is EAGVAQSPRYKIIEKRQSVAFWCNPISGHATLYWYQQILGQGPKLLIQFQNNGVVDDSQLPKDRFSAERLKGVDSTLKIQPAKLEDSAVYLCASSLDRLEQYFGPGTRLTVT.